The rows below give T cell receptor beta chains drawn from one sample of a study of prognosis after radiotherapy for stage I lung cancer. A single record per CDR3 protein comes from TCRdb applying MiXCR to the multiplex PCR reads. The sample yields roughly 25,000 distinct CDR3 sequences, 30% seen once. The sample in question was PBMCs, obtained before or after stereotactic body radiation therapy (not recorded which). The receptors stem from a donor aged 50 or older with non-small cell lung cancer. The CDR3 runs from the conserved cysteine through the conserved F or W. The D gene is left open where the match is weak. Clone size appears in some rows only: once, few, many, or a class for an expanded clone.

CASSQGGEAADTQYF | TGTGCCAGCAGCCAGGGGGGAGAGGCGGCAGATACGCAGTATTTT | TRBJ2-3 | many | 15 | NA | TRBV4-2
CSVESGKTIYF | TGCAGCGTTGAATCTGGAAAAACCATATATTTT | TRBJ1-3 | few | 11 | NA | TRBV29-1
CASLLERGAHEQYF | TGTGCCAGCTTGCTAGAGCGGGGGGCCCACGAGCAGTACTTC | TRBJ2-7 | many | 14 | TRBD2 | TRBV18
CASREGLTVELFF | TGTGCCAGCCGCGAGGGTTTGACCGTGGAGCTGTTTTTT | TRBJ2-2 | NA | 13 | NA | TRBV7-2
CASTDSPSGANVLTF | TGTGCCAGCACCGATTCCCCTTCTGGGGCCAACGTCCTGACTTTC | TRBJ2-6 | many | 15 | NA | TRBV3-1
CSARDLRAGELFF | TGCAGTGCTAGAGATCTTAGGGCCGGGGAGCTGTTTTTT | TRBJ2-2 | many | 13 | NA | TRBV20-1
CAWSGDRGNYGYTF | TGTGCCTGGAGTGGGGACAGGGGAAACTATGGCTACACCTTC | TRBJ1-2 | many | 14 | TRBD1 | TRBV30
CASSLDLRYGYTF | TGTGCCAGCAGCTTAGACCTCAGATATGGCTACACCTTC | TRBJ1-2 | medium-sized | 13 | NA | TRBV11-2
CASSGSYNEQFF | TGTGCCAGCTCGGGAAGCTACAATGAGCAGTTCTTC | TRBJ2-1 | many | 12 | NA | TRBV6-1
CASSLDTGGPKTQYF | TGTGCCAGCAGCTTAGATACGGGGGGGCCCAAGACCCAGTACTTC | TRBJ2-5 | many | 15 | TRBD2 | TRBV11-2
CASTVRGASSYNEQFF | TGTGCCAGCACTGTTCGAGGGGCCAGCTCCTACAATGAGCAGTTCTTC | TRBJ2-1 | many | 16 | NA | TRBV28
CASSLGYNSGRAIHYEQYF | TGTGCCAGCAGCTTAGGATACAATAGCGGGAGGGCCATTCATTACGAGCAGTACTTC | TRBJ2-7 | many | 19 | TRBD2 | TRBV11-2
CASSHPERGDTQYF | TGTGCCAGCAGCCACCCGGAACGGGGGGATACGCAGTATTTT | TRBJ2-3 | many | 14 | NA | TRBV3-1
CASSIYDNYGYTF | TGTGCCAGTAGTATTTATGATAACTATGGCTACACCTTC | TRBJ1-2 | NA | 13 | NA | TRBV19
CSARDGQTGGVGTQYF | TGCAGTGCTAGAGACGGGCAGACCGGGGGGGTTGGTACGCAGTATTTT | TRBJ2-3 | medium-sized | 16 | TRBD2 | TRBV20-1
CASSQDAIQNSPLHF | TGTGCCAGCAGCCAAGATGCCATCCAGAATTCACCCCTCCACTTT | TRBJ1-6 | many | 15 | NA | TRBV4-2
CASSSTGQGNEKLFF | TGCGCCAGCAGCTCCACGGGACAGGGGAATGAAAAACTGTTTTTT | TRBJ1-4 | many | 15 | TRBD1 | TRBV5-1
CASSLTLGTSGYEQYF | TGTGCCAGCAGCTTGACCTTGGGGACTAGCGGGTACGAGCAGTACTTC | TRBJ2-7 | NA | 16 | TRBD2 | TRBV11-2
CSATDPANYGYTF | TGCAGTGCCACGGACCCAGCTAACTATGGCTACACCTTC | TRBJ1-2 | NA | 13 | NA | TRBV20-1
CASSPTAGRKGPTEAFF | TGTGCCAGCAGCCCGACGGCCGGACGGAAGGGACCTACTGAAGCTTTCTTT | TRBJ1-1 | many | 17 | NA | TRBV7-9
CASSIGPGLSTDTQYF | TGTGCCAGTAGTATAGGCCCGGGACTGAGCACAGATACGCAGTATTTT | TRBJ2-3 | many | 16 | NA | TRBV19
CASKLGTGDSGYTF | TGCGCCAGCAAGCTCGGGACAGGGGATTCTGGCTACACCTTC | TRBJ1-2 | many | 14 | TRBD1 | TRBV10-2
CASSKGTRYEQYF | TGTGCCAGCAGTAAGGGGACAAGGTACGAGCAGTACTTC | TRBJ2-7 | many | 13 | NA | TRBV6-1
CASSELGQSNSPLHF | TGTGCCAGCAGTGAACTAGGCCAGTCAAATTCACCCCTCCACTTT | TRBJ1-6 | many | 15 | NA | TRBV6-1
CATSRDRTSGSEQFF | TGTGCCACCAGCAGAGATCGGACTAGCGGGAGTGAGCAGTTCTTC | TRBJ2-1 | many | 15 | TRBD2 | TRBV15
CASSLAGGAGANVLTF | TGCGCCAGCAGCTTAGCGGGAGGGGCTGGGGCCAACGTCCTGACTTTC | TRBJ2-6 | NA | 16 | TRBD2 | TRBV5-1
CASSPRLWTGPSASSYEQYF | TGTGCCAGCAGTCCGCGTCTATGGACAGGGCCTAGCGCGAGCTCCTACGAGCAGTACTTC | TRBJ2-7 | NA | 20 | TRBD1 | TRBV6-1
CASSVNPGLAGGPLKNIQYF | TGCGCCAGCAGCGTGAACCCGGGACTAGCGGGAGGGCCACTCAAAAACATTCAGTACTTC | TRBJ2-4 | NA | 20 | TRBD2 | TRBV5-1
CSAKGSGTEAFF | TGCAGTGCCAAGGGGTCAGGCACTGAAGCTTTCTTT | TRBJ1-1 | many | 12 | NA | TRBV20-1
CATPNGRGQGPNTEAFF | TGTGCCACCCCCAATGGCCGGGGACAGGGCCCAAACACTGAAGCTTTCTTT | TRBJ1-1 | many | 17 | TRBD1 | TRBV6-1
CASSPSGGAKGYTF | TGTGCCAGCAGCCCATCGGGGGGGGCGAAGGGCTACACCTTC | TRBJ1-2 | many | 14 | NA | TRBV7-3
CASSPTLRGGNTIYF | TGTGCCAGCAGCCCGACCCTGAGGGGTGGAAACACCATATATTTT | TRBJ1-3 | many | 15 | NA | TRBV7-2
CASKLPPNEKLFF | TGTGCCAGCAAGCTCCCCCCTAATGAAAAACTGTTTTTT | TRBJ1-4 | many | 13 | NA | TRBV28